This T cell receptor (beta chain) is drawn from a study of cytomegalovirus exposure and HLA in healthy donors. Whole-study results and caveats: Later analysis showed most CMV-associated TCR beta chains appearing HLA-restricted. CMV serostatus was the only recorded immune exposure for donors. One later analysis reportedly identified an Asian-associated ancestry cluster that showed fewer N-insertions than the approximately 700-donor mean.

This CDR3 has 18 residues. V lost 3 bases and J lost 0; bases outside the gene matches: 10. Germline V CDR1 and CDR2: SGHKS, YYEKEE (reference sequence). The PCR used 60 Vbeta and 13 Jbeta primers. Sequencing was performed with immunoSEQ multiplex PCR; in TCRdb, only in-frame clones are kept and a portion is missing. The sample contains some 150,000 clones, around 74% of which appear only once. A note on this clone: Its target is unknown.

The specimen sequenced was PBMCs. This rearrangement joins TRBV5-5 to TRBJ1-5, with TRBD1 matching 9 bases. This receptor was taken from a man aged 18 to 29 in good health and CMV-seronegative. CDR3 in DNA: TGTGCCAGCAGCTCTGGGGACAGGGCTTCTTATAGCAATCAGCCCCAGCATTTT. It is translated as CASSSGDRASYSNQPQHF.